The T cell receptor (beta chain) under discussion was sequenced for a study of T cell responses to AZD1222 COVID-19 vaccine. Study-wide points: In a largely white British group with more females than males, clonal diversity was possibly underestimated. At baseline, just five to seven AZD1222 recipients tested seropositive. Spike-wide vaccine-associated CD4 TCRs dominated at 160-218 and 743-854. Close to half of spike-specific TCRs reportedly recognize unmutated variant regions.

In the case of this clone: Its matching antigen is unknown.

The length of the CDR3 is 13 residues. V shed 6 bases and J 1 base; nucleotides not matched to a gene: 2. Clones were read by immunoSEQ multiplex PCR, and TCRdb kept only the in-frame ones, dropping some. The data hold 110,000 or so clones, with just over 85% observed a single time. The sequence derives from an adult in good health. This sequence joins TRBV12-3 or TRBV12-4 and TRBJ1-1; 7 positions match TRBD1. The sample consisted of peripheral blood, taken on day 0 of AZD1222 vaccination. The CDR3 sequence is CASRRQGNTEAFF. CDR3 nucleotides: TGTGCCAGCAGGCGACAGGGGAACACTGAAGCTTTCTTT.